Listed here are 27 T cell receptor beta chains from one sample, sequenced in a study of neurological immune-mediated disorders. MiXCR, applied by TCRdb to the 5' RACE reads, yields one record per CDR3 protein. The sample comprises about 31,000 distinct CDR3 sequences, roughly 15% of which are singletons, and more than 4.5% rests with the top ten. Time point denoted: technical triplicate 2. The specimen was CD4+ T cells from blood. The receptors derive from a female donor with HTLV-1-associated myelopathy (HAM/TSP).

The chain has TRBV30 and TRBJ1-5; 8 bases map to TRBD1. The V gene's germline CDR1 is GTSNPN and CDR2 SVGIG (reference sequence). There are 13 residues in the CDR3. V trimming: 2 bases; J trimming: 6 bases; junction bases outside the gene matches: 3. As DNA, the CDR3 is TGTGCCTGGAGTCCAGGGGGCGGTCAGCCCCAGCATTTT. Encoded protein: CAWSPGGGQPQHF.

This clonotype appeared many times. The CDR3 DNA follows: TGTGCCAGCAGCCCCGACAGGGGGGACAATGAGCAGTTCTTC. It encodes CASSPDRGDNEQFF. The chain links TRBV7-3 to TRBJ2-1; 9 bases agree with TRBD1. CDR3 length: 14 amino acids. V shed 5 bases, J shed 5 bases, and the junction held 4 bases outside the gene matches. Germline CDR1 SGHTA, CDR2 FQGTGA.

V gene TRBV29-1 combines with J gene TRBJ2-3; D ambiguous. CDR1 and CDR2 from the germline V gene are SQVTM and ANQGSEA. There are 14 residues in the CDR3. Trimming left V 0 bases short and J 2 bases short, with 9 bases between. CDR3 DNA: TGCAGCGTTGAAGACACTTACGACACAGATACGCAGTATTTT. Its translation is CSVEDTYDTDTQYF.

The J gene is TRBJ1-2, the V gene TRBV6-2 or TRBV6-3; D perhaps matches TRBD1 (6 bases). The V gene's germline CDR1 is MNHEY and CDR2 SVGEGT. Trimming removed 7 bases from V and 2 bases from J, with 11 bases in between. This CDR3 spans 13 amino acids. CDR3 sequence reads: CASNLDSNYGYTF. The CDR3 DNA reads TGTGCCAGCAACTTGGACAGCAACTATGGCTACACCTTC.

This clonotype was seen many times. J is TRBJ2-7 and V is TRBV6-5, with D possibly being TRBD2 (6 bases). CDR3 length: 16 amino acids. In germline, CDR1 is MNHEY, CDR2 SVGAGI. Trimming removed 0 bases from V and 2 bases from J, with 14 bases in between. The CDR3, as DNA: TGTGCCAGCAGTTACTCAGGGTCTCCTAGCGCCTACGAGCAGTACTTC. It translates to CASSYSGSPSAYEQYF.

There are many counts of this clonotype. This chain connects TRBV12-5 to TRBJ2-1, with 9 bases lining up with TRBD2. This CDR3 comprises 15 residues. J lost 4 bases, V lost 3 bases, and 4 bases had no gene match. Germline V gives CDR1 LGHNT, CDR2 FRNRAP. The CDR3 DNA sequence: TGTGCTAGTGGTTTAAGACTAGCGGAATACAATGAGCAGTTCTTC. Translated: CASGLRLAEYNEQFF.

This clonotype was seen repeatedly, ten times or more. The chain couples TRBV6-5 to TRBJ1-5; 10 nucleotides match TRBD1. Trimming took 6 bases from V and 2 from J; bases not matched to a gene: 10. CDR1 and CDR2 (germline): MNHEY, SVGAGI. The CDR3 is 17 amino acids. The CDR3 DNA reads TGTGCCAGCAGCCCCCGGGACAGGGGAACTGGCAATCAGCCCCAGCATTTT. As protein: CASSPRDRGTGNQPQHF.

This clonotype was observed at least ten times. A much bigger clone sits one base away, suggesting this may be a read error. CDR3 sequence reads: CANSQIEHQPQHF. The CDR3 bases are TGCGCCAACAGCCAAATAGAACATCAGCCCCAGCATTTT. The rearrangement links TRBV4-1 to TRBJ1-5; D unresolved. Germline V gives CDR1 MGHRA, CDR2 YSYEKL. The CDR3 spans 13 residues.

This clonotype was detected ten times or more. J is TRBJ2-5 and V is TRBV3-1; D is unclear. The V and J ends lost 1 base and 3 bases respectively, with 12 bases between them. The germline CDR1 and CDR2 sequences are LGHDT and YNNKEL (reference sequence). This CDR3 has 15 residues. CDR3 amino acids: CASSQGWLAKETQYF. As DNA, the CDR3 is TGTGCCAGCAGCCAAGGATGGCTTGCCAAAGAGACCCAGTACTTC.

In this sample, this clonotype turned up many times. The chain joins TRBV10-3 to TRBJ2-7; the D gene is possibly TRBD1 (5 bases). With 4 bases removed from V and 2 bases from J, the gap between germline ends came to 6 bases. This CDR3 is built from 12 residues. The germline V gene encodes CDR1 ENHRY and CDR2 SYGVKD. The CDR3 loop reads CAISGTTYEQYF. The CDR3 DNA sequence: TGTGCCATCAGTGGGACAACCTACGAGCAGTACTTC.

This clonotype was counted at least ten times. The chain combines TRBV7-8 with TRBJ2-3; D gene uncertain. Germline lookup yields CDR1 SGHVS and CDR2 FQNEAQ. The CDR3 is 16 amino acids. Trimming removed 7 bases from V and 0 bases from J, with 17 bases in between. The CDR3 is CASINYSPTSTDTQYF. DNA of the CDR3: TGTGCCAGCATTAATTACTCCCCCACCAGCACAGATACGCAGTATTTT.

This clonotype was counted ten times or more. V is TRBV2 and J is TRBJ2-2; 8 bases align to TRBD1. Per the germline V gene, CDR1 is SNHLY and CDR2 is FYNNEI. This CDR3 has 15 residues. V shed 5 bases, J shed 3 bases, and the junction held 5 bases outside the gene matches. As DNA, the CDR3 is TGTGCCAGCAGTAGACAGGGGACCGACACCGGGGAGCTGTTTTTT. Protein sequence: CASSRQGTDTGELFF.

The sample holds many counts of this clonotype. The chain uses TRBV7-2 and TRBJ2-3; TRBD1 aligns across 7 bases. V lost 5 bases to trimming and J lost 0 bases; unmatched junction nucleotides: 5. Germline-derived CDR1 and CDR2 are SGHTA and FQGNSA. CDR3 length equals 15 residues. CDR3 DNA: TGTGCCAGCAGCCGCTGGGGACAGAGCACAGATACGCAGTATTTT. Amino acid sequence: CASSRWGQSTDTQYF.

Within the sample, this clonotype is medium-sized. The chain joins TRBV24-1 to TRBJ2-3; the D is unclear. From germline, CDR1 is KGHDR and CDR2 SFDVKD. CDR3 size: 12 residues. The germline V and J ends were trimmed by 4 bases and 5 bases, with 6 bases remaining between them. In nucleotides, the CDR3 is TGTGCCACCAGTGAAGGGAAAGATACGCAGTATTTT. It yields the protein CATSEGKDTQYF.

Turning to this clonotype: Because the CDR3's place on the DNA is in doubt, the DNA is left out and the CDR3 is given as listed by TCRdb. The V and J genes are TRBV7-2 and TRBJ2-5; TRBD2 is taken as the D call from the table, unchecked against the DNA. Germline-derived CDR1 and CDR2 are SGHTA and FQGNSA. Both ends counted, the CDR3 spans 19 residues. This CDR3 reads CASSFYICSARLAGETQYF.

This clonotype was counted at least ten times. The rearrangement joins TRBV28 to TRBJ1-1, with D uncertain. The ends were cut back, 1 base at V and 5 bases at J, with 5 bases in the middle. The germline V gene encodes CDR1 MDHEN and CDR2 SYDVKM. There are 12 residues in the CDR3. The CDR3 sequence: CASSLSGTEAFF. CDR3 nucleotide sequence: TGTGCCAGCAGTTTATCGGGAACTGAAGCTTTCTTT. Full variable domain (outside the CDR3, taken from reference TRBV28 and TRBJ1-1): DVKVTQSSRYLVKRTGEKVFLECVQDMDHENMFWYRQDPGLGLRLIYFSYDVKMKEKGDIPEGYSVSREKKERFSLILESASTNQTSMYLCASSLSGTEAFFGQGTRLTVV.

This clonotype has at least ten counts. The chain couples TRBV10-3 to TRBJ2-1; D not resolved. The CDR3 extends over 13 amino acids. Germline CDR1 is ENHRY and CDR2 is SYGVKD. Trimming took 0 bases from V and 10 from J, leaving 10 bases between them. CDR3 bases: TGTGCCATCAGTGAGTCAGCGTTTGAGGAGCAGTTCTTC. This codes for CAISESAFEEQFF.

This clonotype is medium-sized by share. The genes are TRBV12-3 or TRBV12-4 and TRBJ1-2, with 7 bases aligning to TRBD1. After removal of 6 bases from V and 8 bases from J, the junction contained 9 bases not matched to a gene. There are 13 residues in the CDR3. CDR3 sequence reads: CASRSEGAWGYTF. The DNA of the CDR3 is TGTGCCAGCAGGTCTGAGGGGGCGTGGGGCTACACCTTC.

There are many counts of this clonotype. This chain uses TRBV6-2 or TRBV6-3 with TRBJ2-2; possible D gene TRBD2, 5 bases. Per germline, CDR1 MNHEY and CDR2 SVGEGT. Deletions cut 2 bases from V and 4 bases from J, with 8 bases between. This CDR3 is built from 14 residues. This chain's CDR3 is CASSYVRGTGELFF. The CDR3 DNA is TGTGCCAGCAGTTACGTTCGGGGCACCGGGGAGCTGTTTTTT.

This clonotype has a count of ten or more. The V call is TRBV3-1, the J call TRBJ2-7, with 10 bases identical to TRBD1. The CDR3 is 14 residues long. The germline gives CDR1 LGHDT, CDR2 YNNKEL (reference sequence). Germline trimming cut 4 bases from V and 4 bases from J; bases unmatched to any gene: 4. CDR3 sequence (DNA): TGTGCCAGCAGCCCCTGGGACAGGGGATACGAGCAGTACTTC. Translating gives CASSPWDRGYEQYF.

This clonotype was counted at least ten times. This chain connects TRBV15 to TRBJ1-1; D gene uncertain. The CDR3 contains 13 residues. V gave up 0 bases and J gave up 1 base, with 3 bases separating them. The germline gives CDR1 LNHNV, CDR2 YYDKDF (reference sequence). DNA for the CDR3: TGTGCCACCAGCAGAGAAGAGAACACTGAAGCTTTCTTT. Translation: CATSREENTEAFF.

This clonotype was counted at least ten times. The genes are TRBV7-3 and TRBJ1-2, with D possibly matching TRBD1 (6 bases). Per germline, CDR1 SGHTA and CDR2 FQGTGA. This CDR3 is 13 amino acids long. Between the trimmed V and J ends, which lost 3 bases and 8 bases, there was a span of 13 bases. CDR3 nucleotide sequence: TGTGCCAGCAGCTTCGACAGGTTTGTCGGCTACACCTTC. It specifies CASSFDRFVGYTF.

Many counts were recorded for this clonotype. The rearrangement joins TRBV12-3 or TRBV12-4 to TRBJ2-2; D call uncertain. The CDR3 loop spans 12 amino acids. The germline V and J ends were trimmed by 1 base and 5 bases, with 2 bases remaining between them. CDR3 bases: TGTGCCAGCAGTTTAGAGACCGGGGAGCTGTTTTTT. Encoded protein: CASSLETGELFF.

This clonotype has a count of ten or more. The rearrangement uses TRBV6-2 or TRBV6-3 and TRBJ2-3; 10 bases map to TRBD2. Trimming at V came to 6 bases and at J to 9 bases, leaving 12 bases not matched to a gene. The CDR3 is made up of 15 amino acids. Germline CDR1 reads MNHEY; CDR2 reads SVGEGT. The CDR3 DNA reads as TGTGCCAGCAGCGGTAGACTAGCGGGTGAGGAGACGCAGTATTTT. Amino acid sequence: CASSGRLAGEETQYF.

This clonotype appeared many times. The chain recombines TRBV29-1 with TRBJ2-7, with D uncertain. This CDR3 is 11 amino acids long. V was clipped by 3 bases and J by 4 bases, with 7 bases between them. CDR1 is SQVTM, CDR2 ANQGSEA, per germline. The CDR3 loop reads CSVDSGYEQYF. The CDR3 DNA sequence: TGCAGCGTTGACAGTGGGTACGAGCAGTACTTC.

In its sample, this clonotype was seen many times. CDR3 DNA sequence: TGCGCCAGCAGCATAGGGACAGGGGAAAATACTGAAGCTTTCTTT. It specifies CASSIGTGENTEAFF. The rearrangement joins TRBV5-1 to TRBJ1-1; 10 nucleotides align to TRBD1. V shed 4 bases and J 5 bases; nucleotides not matched to a gene: 8. This CDR3 has 15 residues. Germline V gives CDR1 SGHRS, CDR2 YFSETQ.

Of note for this clonotype: This is likely a read error, given that the CDR3 carries no conserved phenylalanine or tryptophan at its end. This chain connects TRBV3-1 to TRBJ2-1, with 7 bases identical to TRBD2. Germline values: CDR1 LGHDT, CDR2 YNNKEL (reference sequence). The CDR3 covers 15 residues. V shed 6 bases and J 4 bases; nucleotides not matched to a gene: 9. CDR3 region: CASSNSGAGYNEQFV. As DNA, the CDR3 is TGTGCCAGCAGTAACAGCGGGGCCGGGTACAATGAGCAGTTCGTC.